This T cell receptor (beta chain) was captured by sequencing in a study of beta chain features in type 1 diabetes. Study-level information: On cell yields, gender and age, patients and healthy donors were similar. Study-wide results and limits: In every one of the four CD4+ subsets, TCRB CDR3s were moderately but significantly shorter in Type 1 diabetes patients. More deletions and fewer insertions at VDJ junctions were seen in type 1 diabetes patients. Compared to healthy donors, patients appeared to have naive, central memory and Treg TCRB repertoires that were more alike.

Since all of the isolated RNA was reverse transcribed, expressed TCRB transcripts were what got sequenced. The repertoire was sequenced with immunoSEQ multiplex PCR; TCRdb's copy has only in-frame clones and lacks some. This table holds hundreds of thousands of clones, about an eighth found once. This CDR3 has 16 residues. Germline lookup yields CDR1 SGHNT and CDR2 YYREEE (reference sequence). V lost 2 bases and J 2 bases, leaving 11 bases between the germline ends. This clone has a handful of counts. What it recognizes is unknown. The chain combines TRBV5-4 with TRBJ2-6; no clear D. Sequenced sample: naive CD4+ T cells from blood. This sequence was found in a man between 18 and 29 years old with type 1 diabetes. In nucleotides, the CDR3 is TGTGCCAGCAGCTTCGCCAGCCGACCTGGGGCCAACGTCCTGACTTTC. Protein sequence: CASSFASRPGANVLTF.